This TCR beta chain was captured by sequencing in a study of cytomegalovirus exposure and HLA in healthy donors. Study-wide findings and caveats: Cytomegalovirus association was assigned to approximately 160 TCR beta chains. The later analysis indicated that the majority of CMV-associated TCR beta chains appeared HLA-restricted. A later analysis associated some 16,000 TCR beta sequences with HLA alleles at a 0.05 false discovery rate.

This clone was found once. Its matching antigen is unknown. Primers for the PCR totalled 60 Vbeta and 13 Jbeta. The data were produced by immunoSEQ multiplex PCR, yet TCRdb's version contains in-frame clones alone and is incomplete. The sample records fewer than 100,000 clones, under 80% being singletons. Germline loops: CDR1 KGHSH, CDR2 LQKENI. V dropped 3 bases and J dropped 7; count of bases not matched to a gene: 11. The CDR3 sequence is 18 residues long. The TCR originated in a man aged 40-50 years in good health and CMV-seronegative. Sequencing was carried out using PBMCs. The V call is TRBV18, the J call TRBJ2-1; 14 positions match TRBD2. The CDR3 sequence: CASSPQWTSGGPWNEQFF. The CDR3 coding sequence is TGTGCCAGCTCACCGCAATGGACTAGCGGGGGGCCTTGGAATGAGCAGTTCTTC. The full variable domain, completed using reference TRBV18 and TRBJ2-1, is NAGVMQNPRHLVRRRGQEARLRCSPMKGHSHVYWYRQLPEEGLKFMVYLQKENIIDESGMPKERFSAEFPKEGPSILRIQQVVRGDSAAYFCASSPQWTSGGPWNEQFFGPGTRLTVL.